The source of this TCR beta chain is a study of patients and donors after allogeneic stem cell transplantation (dated by TCRdb to between 2020 and 2021). The library was made by RT-PCR. The sequencer listed for this sample is NextSeq 550. TCRdb reprocessed the public reads (quality trimming at Q25 with fastp, clone calling with MiXCR) and kept in-frame beta chains. Merged by CDR3 protein, the rows form single entries marked with the most common genes and DNA. A total of about 87,000 distinct CDR3 sequences appear in this sample, roughly 4.9% of them only once. The ten largest clones take up 2.6% of the sample. There are many counts of this clonotype. The target of this receptor is not known. Base quality data are lacking; no much larger clone is found one base away. This receptor was obtained from a human donor who was either an allogeneic HSCT recipient or a stem cell or donor lymphocyte infusion donor (not recorded which). It is not recorded whose cells these are; they may come from a transplant donor. Material for sequencing was blood, either unsorted or a sorted T cell fraction (not recorded which).

Here is the DNA: TGTGCCAGCAGTGAAGTGGAACGACAGGGGAATTCACCCCTCCACTTT. It codes for CASSEVERQGNSPLHF. The chain couples TRBV6-1 to TRBJ1-6; a stretch of 8 junction bases matches TRBD1. Trimming accounts for 1 base at V and 7 bases at J, while the number of junction bases matched to no gene is 6. The CDR3 runs 16 residues from the cysteine to the phenylalanine. The entry retains the CDR3 DNA only, 48 bases that are in frame from base 1. CDR1 MNHNS and CDR2 SASEGT were looked up in the germline V gene.